This TCR beta chain was captured by sequencing in a study of blood T cells in healthy people across ages. A sample-barcoded 5' primer and a J-beta primer mix were used in a second PCR of roughly 6 to 11 cycles. Researchers report that each sample yielded at least 3 million CDR3-containing paired-end reads. TCRdb redid the calling of the 5' RACE reads with MiXCR, one entry per CDR3 protein. Here the sample spans 550,000 to 800,000 distinct CDR3 sequences, about 32% being singletons. This clonotype was found once. The CDR3 runs to 16 residues. Germline CDR1 and CDR2: SQVTM and ANQGSEA. With V trimmed by 3 bases and J by 8 bases, 17 bases remained unmatched.

The sequencing input was blood. The receptor was derived from a woman of 80 years or more in good health. The V and J genes are TRBV29-1 and TRBJ1-2; 8 bases are a match to TRBD1. CDR3 in amino acids: CSVDGGRDRGSGGYTF. Here the CDR3 DNA reads TGCAGCGTTGATGGTGGGCGAGACAGGGGTTCTGGAGGCTACACCTTC.